One sample yielded the 22 T cell receptor beta chains listed below, sequenced in a study of post-analysis software for immune sequencing data. Study-wide findings and caveats: Relative to controls, patients had 5 or 6 TRBV segments at higher frequency, with TRBV5-6, TRBV5-1 and TRBV20-1 among these.

These receptors have no identified antigens. Unique molecular identifiers were built into the TCR beta cDNA libraries. Using its own MiXCR run on the PCR reads, TCRdb lists one record per CDR3 protein. The sample carries some 500,000 distinct CDR3 sequences, around 40% recorded once. The sample taken for sequencing was blood. Source of these receptors: a girl between 5 and 17 years old with multiple sclerosis.

The chain combines TRBV5-6 with TRBJ2-4; TRBD1 matches at 8 bases. Germline CDR1 and CDR2: SGHDT and YYEEEE. The CDR3 runs to 14 residues. V gave up 3 bases and J gave up 7 bases; unmatched junction bases: 6. CDR3 nucleotides: TGTGCCAGCAGCTGGCAGGGGGCGACGAACATTCAGTACTTC. Residues: CASSWQGATNIQYF.

This chain joins TRBV15 and TRBJ2-7; 9 bases match TRBD1. The CDR3 spans 15 residues. V shed 4 bases and J 4 bases; nucleotides not matched to a gene: 8. Germline CDR1 reads LNHNV; CDR2 reads YYDKDF (reference sequence). The CDR3 loop reads CATSKCRDRDYEQYF. CDR3 in DNA: TGTGCCACCAGCAAATGCCGGGACAGGGATTACGAGCAGTACTTC.

This clonotype was observed a handful of times. The rearrangement uses TRBV12-3 or TRBV12-4 and TRBJ2-7; tentative D call: TRBD2 (5 bases). The CDR3 runs 17 residues. V shed 7 bases and J shed 3 bases, with 25 bases lying between them. The CDR3 coding sequence is TGTGCCAGCACCTTCCGAGGGATTGGGAGAGGGATCTACGAGCAGTACTTC. Translating gives CASTFRGIGRGIYEQYF.

The J gene is TRBJ2-7, the V gene TRBV28; D unclear. The V end lost 6 bases, the J end lost 6 bases, and 15 bases lay between the germline ends. Germline V lookup: CDR1 MDHEN, CDR2 SYDVKM. This CDR3 spans 13 amino acids. The CDR3 nucleotides read TGTGCCAGCAGCTTGGGGTCCTCCGGCGAGCAGTACTTC. This gives the protein CASSLGSSGEQYF.

There are a few counts of this clonotype. The chain joins TRBV7-3 to TRBJ2-5; D not certain. The CDR3 length is 14 residues. Deletions cut 5 bases from V and 13 bases from J, with 23 bases between. Germline V lookup: CDR1 SGHTA, CDR2 FQGTGA. DNA of the CDR3: TGTGCCAGCAGCCCAGCCCCCGGATCAGGCCACCTGTACTTC. Amino acid sequence: CASSPAPGSGHLYF.

The chain joins TRBV28 to TRBJ1-1, with unresolved D. This CDR3 contains 13 residues. V was cut by 7 bases and J by 4 bases, with 13 bases left in between. CDR1 and CDR2 from the germline V gene are MDHEN and SYDVKM. The CDR3 DNA is TGTGCCAGCACCCCTCGGGCGGGCACTGAAGCTTTCTTT. Protein: CASTPRAGTEAFF.

This chain's CDR3 is CASSPDSTDTQYF. Here the CDR3 DNA reads TGTGCCAGCAGTCCAGACAGCACAGATACGCAGTATTTT. The V gene is TRBV2, the J gene TRBJ2-3; no definite D call. Trimming took 5 bases from V and 0 from J, leaving 6 bases between them. The germline CDR1 and CDR2 sequences are SNHLY and FYNNEI. The CDR3 totals 13 residues.

For the CDR3, the DNA is TGCGCCAGCAGCTCGACTAGTCAGTTCCGGTTCTTC. Its protein product is CASSSTSQFRFF. The V call is TRBV5-1, the J call TRBJ2-1; possible D gene TRBD2, 6 bases. V was cut by 3 bases and J by 15 bases, with 16 bases left in between. The length of the CDR3 is 12 residues. Germline values: CDR1 SGHRS, CDR2 YFSETQ.

The chain links TRBV12-3 or TRBV12-4 to TRBJ2-5; D remains unclear. The CDR3 has 12 amino acids. Trimming removed 3 bases from V and 4 bases from J, with 6 bases in between. CDR3 amino acids: CASSFNRETQYF. CDR3 DNA sequence: TGTGCCAGCAGTTTTAACAGAGAGACCCAGTACTTC.

V is TRBV7-2 and J is TRBJ2-1, with D uncertain. The V gene lost 4 bases and the J gene lost 0 bases, with 10 bases spanning the gap. The CDR3 length is 15 residues. Germline loops: CDR1 SGHTA, CDR2 FQGNSA. Here the CDR3 reads CASSYRTVSYNEQFF. Written as DNA, the CDR3 is TGTGCCAGCAGCTATAGGACGGTCTCCTACAATGAGCAGTTCTTC.

The rearrangement uses TRBV25-1 and TRBJ2-1; 7 bases align to TRBD2. Germline assignment: CDR1 MGHDK and CDR2 SYGVNS. V gave up 5 bases and J gave up 5 bases; unmatched junction bases: 9. The CDR3 sequence is 15 residues long. The CDR3 loop reads CASSTLAGRNNEQFF. DNA of the CDR3: TGTGCCAGCAGTACCCTAGCCGGGAGGAACAATGAGCAGTTCTTC.

This clonotype was detected only once. The chain has TRBV10-3 and TRBJ2-7; 7 bases agree with TRBD1. The junction had 7 bases not matched to a gene; V was cut back by 3 bases and J by 2 bases. The germline V gene encodes CDR1 ENHRY and CDR2 SYGVKD. The CDR3 totals 15 residues. This chain's CDR3 is CAISEAGTVTYEQYF. The DNA of the CDR3 is TGTGCCATCAGTGAAGCCGGGACAGTGACCTACGAGCAGTACTTC.

The V call is TRBV24-1, the J call TRBJ2-4, with 8 bases fitting TRBD1. Trimming took 4 bases from V and 3 from J; bases not matched to a gene: 7. The CDR3 totals 16 residues. Germline V CDR1 and CDR2: KGHDR, SFDVKD. The CDR3 nucleotides are TGTGCCACCAGTGAAGTACAGGGGGATGGCAAAAACATTCAGTACTTC. Translating gives CATSEVQGDGKNIQYF.

This chain links TRBV4-1 with TRBJ2-4; D perhaps matches TRBD2 (7 bases). There are 19 residues in the CDR3. Germline V gene sequence: CDR1 MGHRA, CDR2 YSYEKL. V was clipped by 0 bases and J by 3 bases, with 21 bases between them. The CDR3 region is CASSQELVGGALGKNIQYF. As DNA, the CDR3 is TGCGCCAGCAGCCAAGAATTGGTTGGGGGGGCGCTCGGCAAAAACATTCAGTACTTC.

This clonotype was observed a handful of times. The CDR3 spells CASSDWAGGYNEQFF. The CDR3 coding sequence is TGTGCCAGCAGTGACTGGGCGGGAGGATACAATGAGCAGTTCTTC. The V and J genes are TRBV6-4 and TRBJ2-1, with TRBD2 identical over 8 bases. The CDR3 spans 15 residues. Per the germline V gene, CDR1 is MRHNA and CDR2 is SNTAGT. The V segment lost 1 base and the J segment 4 bases; nucleotides outside the gene matches: 3.

This clonotype was seen only a few times. V usage is TRBV6-1 and J usage is TRBJ2-5; 7 bases align to TRBD2. The CDR3 totals 16 residues. The germline CDR1 and CDR2 sequences are MNHNS and SASEGT. J was trimmed by 5 bases and V by 2 bases; bases with no gene match: 11. The CDR3 spells CASSERRLADAETQYF. Written as DNA, the CDR3 is TGTGCCAGCAGTGAACGACGGCTAGCGGATGCGGAGACCCAGTACTTC.

This clonotype has more than one count but fewer than ten. The chain carries TRBV12-3 or TRBV12-4 and TRBJ2-7; D gene uncertain. The CDR3 extends over 12 amino acids. The ends were cut back, 2 bases at V and 3 bases at J, with 5 bases in the middle. CDR3 nucleotides: TGTGCCAGCAGTTTAAGTCACTACGAGCAGTACTTC. It encodes CASSLSHYEQYF.

This clonotype was seen a few times. The chain couples TRBV4-3 to TRBJ2-4, with D unclear. V lost 2 bases to trimming and J lost 3 bases, with 11 bases between them. Germline V gene sequence: CDR1 LGHNA, CDR2 YSLEER. CDR3 length: 15 residues. Written as DNA, the CDR3 is TGCGCCAGCAGCCAATCCGTCCTGGGCAAAAACATTCAGTACTTC. Amino acid sequence: CASSQSVLGKNIQYF.

This clonotype showed up just a few times. The genes are TRBV12-3 or TRBV12-4 and TRBJ2-7; 10 positions agree with TRBD2. After removal of 3 bases from V and 1 base from J, the junction contained 6 bases not matched to a gene. CDR3 length equals 16 residues. The chain's CDR3 is CASSFGLAGVSYEQYF. The CDR3 DNA sequence: TGTGCCAGCAGTTTCGGCCTAGCGGGAGTGTCCTACGAGCAGTACTTC.

The chain joins TRBV2 to TRBJ2-1; no reliable D call. Trimming left V 5 bases short and J 8 bases short, with 13 bases between. CDR1 is SNHLY and CDR2 is FYNNEI in the germline V gene. The CDR3 is made up of 13 amino acids. Here the CDR3 reads CASSPNSGDEQFF. The CDR3 region has the DNA TGTGCCAGCAGTCCAAATAGTGGGGATGAGCAGTTCTTC.

V is TRBV10-3 and J is TRBJ2-1; TRBD2 matches 9 bases. The germline V gene encodes CDR1 ENHRY and CDR2 SYGVKD. This CDR3 comprises 17 residues. V dropped 4 bases and J dropped 1; count of bases not matched to a gene: 8. Here the CDR3 reads CAISADPAGGSYNEQFF. The CDR3 DNA follows: TGTGCCATCAGTGCAGACCCCGCGGGGGGGTCCTACAATGAGCAGTTCTTC.

This chain connects TRBV7-2 to TRBJ2-7; 8 bases agree with TRBD1. V was pared by 5 bases and J by 2 bases, with 8 bases of the junction left unmatched. Germline values: CDR1 SGHTA, CDR2 FQGNSA. This CDR3 region has 15 residues. CDR3 coding DNA: TGTGCCAGCAGCGCCCAGACAGGGGCTCCCTACGAGCAGTACTTC. It translates to CASSAQTGAPYEQYF.